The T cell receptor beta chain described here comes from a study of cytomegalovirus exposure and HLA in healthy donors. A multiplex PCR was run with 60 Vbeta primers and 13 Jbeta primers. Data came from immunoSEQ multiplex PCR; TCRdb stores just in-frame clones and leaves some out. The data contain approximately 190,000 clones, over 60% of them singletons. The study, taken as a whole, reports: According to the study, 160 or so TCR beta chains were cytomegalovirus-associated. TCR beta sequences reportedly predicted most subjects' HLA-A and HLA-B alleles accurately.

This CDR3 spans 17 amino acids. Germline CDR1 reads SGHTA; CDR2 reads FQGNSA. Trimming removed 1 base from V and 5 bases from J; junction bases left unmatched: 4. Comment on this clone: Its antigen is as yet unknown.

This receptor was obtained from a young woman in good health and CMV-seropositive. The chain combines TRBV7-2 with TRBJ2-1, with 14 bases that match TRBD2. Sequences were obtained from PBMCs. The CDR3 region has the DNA TGTGCCAGCAGCTTAGGGGCGGGACTAGCGGGAGACAATGAGCAGTTCTTC. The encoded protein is CASSLGAGLAGDNEQFF.